The 29 T cell receptor beta chains below come from one sample, sequenced in a study of T cell responses to AZD1222 COVID-19 vaccine. Only in-frame clones appear in the TCRdb table, and some are missing; sequencing was by immunoSEQ multiplex PCR. The sample contains 95,000 to 100,000 clones, more than 70% of which appear only once. Sequences were derived from peripheral blood, sampled on day 0 of AZD1222 vaccination. The receptor set was obtained from an adult in good health.

The chain links TRBV15 to TRBJ2-1; no firm D call. Trimming removed 0 bases from V and 12 bases from J, with 9 bases in between. Germline lookup yields CDR1 LNHNV and CDR2 YYDKDF (reference sequence). The CDR3 loop spans 12 amino acids. This chain's CDR3 is CATSRDQERQFF. Written as DNA, the CDR3 is TGTGCCACCAGCAGAGATCAGGAGCGGCAGTTCTTC.

The V and J genes are TRBV20-1 and TRBJ2-7, with 7 bases aligning to TRBD2. Trimming removed 3 bases from V and 5 bases from J; junction bases left unmatched: 16. Germline V gives CDR1 DFQATT, CDR2 SNEGSKA (reference sequence). This CDR3 comprises 16 residues. In nucleotides, the CDR3 is TGCAGTGCTAGTCAATCCCCCGGGGGGTTGGATAACGAGCAGTACTTC. It is translated as CSASQSPGGLDNEQYF.

This clone was counted a single time. The genes are TRBV10-3 and TRBJ1-1, with unresolved D. Germline values: CDR1 ENHRY, CDR2 SYGVKD. There are 12 residues in the CDR3. With 2 bases removed from V and 8 bases from J, the gap between germline ends came to 9 bases. For the CDR3, the DNA is TGTGCCATCAGTGAGAATCAAAGGGAAGCTTTCTTT. Translating it yields CAISENQREAFF.

V usage is TRBV7-3 and J usage is TRBJ2-1, with D possibly TRBD1 on 8 matching bases. V lost 2 bases, J lost 3 bases, and 20 bases lay in between. Germline V lookup: CDR1 SGHTA, CDR2 FQGTGA. This CDR3 region has 18 residues. The CDR3 is CASSLWAPNRGGYNEQFF. DNA for the CDR3: TGTGCCAGCAGCTTATGGGCCCCAAACAGGGGGGGCTACAATGAGCAGTTCTTC.

This clone appeared once. Mismatch with germline at one junction end may stem from a read error. The genes are TRBV7-7 and TRBJ1-3; maybe TRBD1 (5 bases). CDR1 is SSHAT, CDR2 FNYEAQ, per germline (reference sequence). CDR3 length equals 14 residues. CDR3 nucleotide sequence: TGTGCTAGCAGTCCAGGGTACTCTGGAAACACCATATATTTT. Amino acid sequence: CASSPGYSGNTIYF.

The V call is TRBV30, the J call TRBJ2-7, with TRBD2 identical over 15 bases. The germline CDR1 and CDR2 sequences are GTSNPN and SVGIG (reference sequence). V shed 3 bases, J shed 4 bases, and the junction held 7 bases outside the gene matches. The CDR3 is 16 residues long. The CDR3 nucleotides read TGTGCCTGGAGCCCGGGACTAGCGGGAGGATTATACGAGCAGTACTTC. Protein product: CAWSPGLAGGLYEQYF.

As DNA, the CDR3 is TGTGCCACTGGGACTAGCGGGGGCGAGCAGTACTTC. Its protein product is CATGTSGGEQYF. The chain links TRBV10-3 to TRBJ2-7, with TRBD2 matching over 14 bases. CDR3 length equals 12 residues. The V segment lost 10 bases and the J segment 6 bases; nucleotides outside the gene matches: 2. Germline assignment: CDR1 ENHRY and CDR2 SYGVKD.

This clone was found once. The chain couples TRBV7-6 to TRBJ1-3; D is ambiguous. The CDR3 runs to 16 residues. CDR1 SGHVS and CDR2 FNYEAQ come from the germline V gene. V lost 1 base and J 0 bases, leaving 10 bases between the germline ends. As DNA, the CDR3 is TGTGCCAGCAGCTTAGGGCCAGGACGCTCTGGAAACACCATATATTTT. It specifies CASSLGPGRSGNTIYF.

The chain has TRBV5-3 and TRBJ1-4; maybe TRBD1 (5 bases). TRBV5-3 is recorded as an ORF, its role being uncertain. The CDR3 is made up of 14 amino acids. With 4 bases removed from V and 9 bases from J, the gap between germline ends came to 16 bases. CDR3 amino acids: CARSVGGERKKLFF. DNA for the CDR3: TGTGCCAGAAGCGTGGGAGGGGAGAGGAAAAAACTGTTTTTT.

The V gene is TRBV28, the J gene TRBJ1-5; D gene ambiguous. This CDR3 comprises 15 residues. Deletions cut 7 bases from V and 5 bases from J, with 18 bases between. Looked up from germline, CDR1 is MDHEN and CDR2 is SYDVKM. CDR3 region: CASTPGHSGHQPQHF. The CDR3 region has the DNA TGTGCCAGCACCCCCGGGCACAGCGGGCATCAGCCCCAGCATTTT.

This clone was found a few times. The chain uses TRBV19 and TRBJ2-3, with a weak D call TRBD1 (6 bases). CDR3 size: 13 residues. V lost 3 bases, J lost 6 bases, and 10 bases lay in between. Germline loops: CDR1 LNHDA, CDR2 SQIVND (reference sequence). The CDR3 reads CASSMGAPDTQYF. Here the CDR3 DNA reads TGTGCCAGTAGTATGGGGGCGCCTGATACGCAGTATTTT. The full variable domain, its missing parts supplied by reference TRBV19 and TRBJ2-3, is DGGITQSPKYLFRKEGQNVTLSCEQNLNHDAMYWYRQDPGQGLRLIYYSQIVNDFQKGDIAEGYSVSREKKESFPLTVTSAQKNPTAFYLCASSMGAPDTQYFGPGTRLTVL.

The chain combines TRBV6-4 with TRBJ2-1, with TRBD2 matching 7 bases. J was trimmed by 2 bases and V by 5 bases; bases with no gene match: 12. The germline V gene has CDR1 MRHNA and CDR2 SNTAGT. The CDR3 spans 17 residues. CDR3 DNA sequence: TGTGCCAGCAGTAGAGAAAAAGCGGGAAGGGCCTACAATGAGCAGTTCTTC. Its translation: CASSREKAGRAYNEQFF.

The chain carries TRBV28 and TRBJ1-5; D may be TRBD1 (5 bases). The CDR3 has 16 residues. The germline gives CDR1 MDHEN, CDR2 SYDVKM. Trimming left V 1 base short and J 0 bases short, with 10 bases between. The CDR3 DNA sequence: TGTGCCAGCAGTTTATTGACAGCTTTTAGCAATCAGCCCCAGCATTTT. Protein sequence: CASSLLTAFSNQPQHF.

In nucleotides, the CDR3 is TGTGCCAGCTCCGGACTAGCGGGGAACAATGAGCAGTTCTTC. This sequence encodes CASSGLAGNNEQFF. The chain carries TRBV28 and TRBJ2-1, with 12 bases fitting TRBD2. This CDR3 is built from 14 residues. The germline gives CDR1 MDHEN, CDR2 SYDVKM. The V gene end was trimmed by 8 bases and the J gene end by 5 bases; junction bases not matched to a gene: 4.

This chain joins TRBV24-1 and TRBJ2-7; D may match TRBD1 or TRBD2 (5 bases each). The CDR3 spans 18 residues. Germline V CDR1 and CDR2: KGHDR, SFDVKD. The ends were cut back, 0 bases at V and 0 bases at J, with 17 bases in the middle. CDR3 in DNA: TGTGCCACCAGTGATTTGCCCAGCGGAGACAGCATCTCCTACGAGCAGTACTTC. The encoded protein is CATSDLPSGDSISYEQYF.

This clone was seen only once. The J gene is TRBJ1-1, the V gene TRBV19; the D gene is possibly TRBD1 (5 bases). Germline V lookup: CDR1 LNHDA, CDR2 SQIVND (reference sequence). The CDR3 loop spans 15 amino acids. The V gene lost 3 bases and the J gene lost 4 bases, with 15 bases spanning the gap. Here the CDR3 reads CASSITGPGGTEAFF. The CDR3 DNA reads TGTGCCAGTAGTATCACAGGTCCCGGGGGCACTGAAGCTTTCTTT.

This clone was seen a few times. V gene TRBV19 combines with J gene TRBJ2-7; D is unresolved. V shed 3 bases and J shed 3 bases, with 12 bases lying between them. CDR3 length equals 14 residues. Germline V gene sequence: CDR1 LNHDA, CDR2 SQIVND (reference sequence). The DNA for the CDR3 is TGTGCCAGTAGTATCGAGGCAGAGAGCTACGAGCAGTACTTC. Translation gives CASSIEAESYEQYF.

The chain couples TRBV10-3 to TRBJ2-1; perhaps TRBD2 as D (6 bases). The CDR3 runs 14 residues. From germline, CDR1 is ENHRY and CDR2 SYGVKD. The V end was cut by 6 bases, the J end by 3 bases, with 12 bases between. This CDR3 is CAIREGRGYNEQFF. DNA of the CDR3: TGTGCCATCAGGGAGGGGCGAGGCTACAATGAGCAGTTCTTC.

This chain uses TRBV28 with TRBJ1-4; TRBD1 might be the D (6 bases). The CDR3 has 13 amino acids. V shed 5 bases and J shed 17 bases, with 21 bases lying between them. CDR1 and CDR2 (germline): MDHEN, SYDVKM. CDR3 sequence: CASSIPGTSNCFF. The CDR3 DNA sequence: TGTGCCAGCAGTATCCCCGGGACATCCAACTGTTTTTTT.

J is TRBJ1-3 and V is TRBV6-4, with D possibly TRBD1 on 6 matching bases. Germline V gives CDR1 MRHNA, CDR2 SNTAGT. The CDR3 is 16 residues long. The V end lost 1 base, the J end lost 2 bases, and 12 bases lay between the germline ends. The CDR3 sequence: CASSDYIWDTGNTIYF. In nucleotides, the CDR3 is TGTGCCAGCAGTGACTATATCTGGGACACTGGAAACACCATATATTTT.

The genes are TRBV19 and TRBJ1-5; TRBD1 aligns across 7 bases. CDR3 length: 16 residues. Germline V CDR1 and CDR2: LNHDA, SQIVND (reference sequence). With V trimmed by 4 bases and J by 4 bases, 10 bases remained unmatched. The CDR3 region has the DNA TGTGCCAGTAGTAGAAAGGACAGGTTTGGTAATCAGCCCCAGCATTTT. Its translation: CASSRKDRFGNQPQHF.

The V gene is TRBV29-1, the J gene TRBJ2-7, with TRBD1 matching 7 bases. The CDR3 is made up of 14 amino acids. V shed 7 bases, J shed 1 base, and the junction held 10 bases outside the gene matches. Per the germline V gene, CDR1 is SQVTM and CDR2 is ANQGSEA. CDR3 sequence: CSARNRDSSYEQYF. The CDR3 region has the DNA TGCAGCGCCCGGAACCGGGACAGTTCCTACGAGCAGTACTTC.

This sequence joins TRBV11-2 and TRBJ1-2, with 8 bases lining up with TRBD1. From germline, CDR1 is SGHAT and CDR2 FQNNGV. Germline trimming cut 1 base from V and 0 bases from J; bases unmatched to any gene: 10. The CDR3 is 18 residues long. CDR3: CASSLAAGQATTNYGYTF. CDR3 nucleotides: TGTGCCAGCAGCTTAGCAGCGGGACAGGCGACGACTAACTATGGCTACACCTTC.

V gene TRBV15 combines with J gene TRBJ1-5; D is unresolved. The CDR3 has 12 amino acids. Trimming left V 1 base short and J 5 bases short, with 3 bases between. CDR1 is LNHNV and CDR2 is YYDKDF in the germline V gene (reference sequence). The CDR3 sequence: CATSRGYQPQHF. The CDR3 bases are TGTGCCACCAGCAGAGGATATCAGCCCCAGCATTTT. Full variable domain (outside the CDR3, taken from reference TRBV15 and TRBJ1-5): DAMVIQNPRYQVTQFGKPVTLSCSQTLNHNVMYWYQQKSSQAPKLLFHYYDKDFNNEADTPDNFQSRRPNTSFCFLDIRSPGLGDTAMYLCATSRGYQPQHFGDGTRLSIL.

The chain carries TRBV28 and TRBJ1-5; D may be TRBD1 (6 bases). Germline loops: CDR1 MDHEN, CDR2 SYDVKM. CDR3 length: 17 amino acids. V was shortened by 5 bases and J by 0 bases, with 17 bases between the two germline ends. CDR3 region: CASSLLTGAYSNQPQHF. The CDR3 nucleotides are TGTGCCAGCAGTCTGTTGACGGGGGCCTATAGCAATCAGCCCCAGCATTTT.

The chain is built from TRBV7-2 and TRBJ1-4, with D unclear. CDR3 length: 19 residues. Trimming left V 2 bases short and J 0 bases short, with 19 bases between. Per germline, CDR1 SGHTA and CDR2 FQGNSA. The CDR3 here is CASSLNPIQEAATNEKLFF. The CDR3 nucleotides are TGTGCCAGCAGCTTAAACCCCATTCAGGAGGCTGCAACTAATGAAAAACTGTTTTTT.

The rearrangement links TRBV10-2 to TRBJ2-3; D perhaps matches TRBD2 (5 bases). Germline-derived CDR1 and CDR2 are WSHSY and SAAADI. V was shortened by 3 bases and J by 8 bases, with 12 bases between the two germline ends. The CDR3 loop spans 13 amino acids. The CDR3: CASSDSDYPTQYF. As DNA, the CDR3 is TGCGCCAGCAGTGACTCTGACTATCCTACGCAGTATTTT.

CDR3 sequence (DNA): TGCAGCGTCACGGGACAGGGGATCGGGGGCTACACCTTC. As protein: CSVTGQGIGGYTF. This sequence joins TRBV29-1 and TRBJ1-2, with 10 nucleotides matching TRBD1. Germline trimming cut 6 bases from V and 8 bases from J; bases unmatched to any gene: 9. The CDR3 covers 13 residues. The V gene's germline CDR1 is SQVTM and CDR2 ANQGSEA. Full variable domain (missing parts from reference TRBV29-1 and TRBJ1-2): SAVISQKPSRDICQRGTSLTIQCQVDSQVTMMFWYRQQPGQSLTLIATANQGSEATYESGFVIDKFPISRPNLTFSTLTVSNMSPEDSSIYLCSVTGQGIGGYTFGSGTRLTVV.

The chain uses TRBV27 and TRBJ2-1, with TRBD1 matching over 8 bases. In germline, CDR1 is MNHEY, CDR2 SMNVEV (reference sequence). This CDR3 has 16 amino acids. V lost 0 bases and J lost 5; bases outside the gene matches: 6. The CDR3 sequence: CASSLSVDRDHNEQFF. The CDR3 coding sequence is TGTGCCAGCAGTTTATCCGTGGACAGGGATCACAATGAGCAGTTCTTC.